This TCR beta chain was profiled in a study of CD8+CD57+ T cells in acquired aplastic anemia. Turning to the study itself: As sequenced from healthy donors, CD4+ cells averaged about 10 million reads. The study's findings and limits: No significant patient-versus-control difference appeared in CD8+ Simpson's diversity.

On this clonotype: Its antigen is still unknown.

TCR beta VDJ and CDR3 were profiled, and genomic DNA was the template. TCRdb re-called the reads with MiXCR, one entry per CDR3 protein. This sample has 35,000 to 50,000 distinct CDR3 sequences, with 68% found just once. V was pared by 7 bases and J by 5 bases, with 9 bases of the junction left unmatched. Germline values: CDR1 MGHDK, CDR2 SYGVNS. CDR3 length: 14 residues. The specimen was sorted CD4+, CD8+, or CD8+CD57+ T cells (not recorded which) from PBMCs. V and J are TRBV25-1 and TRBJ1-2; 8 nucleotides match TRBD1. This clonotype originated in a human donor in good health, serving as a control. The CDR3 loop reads CASKIGTGPYGYTF. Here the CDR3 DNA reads TGTGCCAGCAAAATAGGGACAGGACCATATGGCTACACCTTC.